The present TCR beta chain was sequenced within a study of cytomegalovirus exposure and HLA in healthy donors. Germline loops: CDR1 SEHNR, CDR2 FQNEAQ (reference sequence). After removal of 6 bases from V and 3 bases from J, the junction contained 3 bases not matched to a gene. The CDR3 is made up of 13 amino acids. Vbeta (60) and Jbeta (13) primers were used in the PCR. This table comes from immunoSEQ multiplex PCR, and its TCRdb copy is limited to in-frame clones, with some not included. The data hold about 150,000 clones, with around 84% observed a single time. This receptor was obtained from a boy between 2 and 10 years old in good health and CMV-seronegative. This chain uses TRBV7-9 with TRBJ1-2, with 8 bases aligning to TRBD1. Sequencing was done on a sample of PBMCs. Here the CDR3 DNA reads TGTGCCAGCAGGTCACAGGGGGACTATGGCTACACCTTC. Its translation: CASRSQGDYGYTF.